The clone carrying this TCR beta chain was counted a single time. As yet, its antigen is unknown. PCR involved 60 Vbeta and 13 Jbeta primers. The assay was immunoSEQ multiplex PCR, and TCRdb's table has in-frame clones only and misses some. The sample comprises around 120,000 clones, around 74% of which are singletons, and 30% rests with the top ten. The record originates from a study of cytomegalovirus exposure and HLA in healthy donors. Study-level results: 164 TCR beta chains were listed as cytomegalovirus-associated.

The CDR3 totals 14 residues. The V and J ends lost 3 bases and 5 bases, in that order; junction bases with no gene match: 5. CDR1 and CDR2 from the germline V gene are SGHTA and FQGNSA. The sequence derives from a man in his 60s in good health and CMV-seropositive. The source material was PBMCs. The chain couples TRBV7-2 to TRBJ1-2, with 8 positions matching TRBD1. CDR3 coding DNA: TGTGCCAGCAGCTTCCGGACAGGGCAATATGGCTACACCTTC. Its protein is CASSFRTGQYGYTF.